One and the same sample provided the 27 T cell receptor beta chains below, sequenced in a study of technical replicates of blood from a few donors. The assay was immunoSEQ multiplex PCR, and TCRdb's table has in-frame clones only and misses some. The sample has more than 90,000 clones; approximately 96% are singletons. Sequencing used T cells isolated from PBMCs. These receptors all stem from a human donor in good health.

The chain uses TRBV5-8 and TRBJ2-5; 8 bases line up with TRBD2. J was trimmed by 2 bases and V by 4 bases; bases with no gene match: 10. This CDR3 has 16 amino acids. The V gene's germline CDR1 is SGHTS and CDR2 YDEGEE. CDR3 sequence: CASSPNLGTRQETQYF. In DNA, the CDR3 is TGTGCCAGCAGCCCAAACCTCGGGACTAGGCAAGAGACCCAGTACTTC.

The V call is TRBV7-6, the J call TRBJ2-7; possibly TRBD2 for D (5 bases). The CDR3 totals 16 residues. Germline CDR1 SGHVS, CDR2 FNYEAQ. Trimming took 5 bases from V and 2 from J, leaving 19 bases between them. The CDR3 sequence is CASSLGGRTHTYEQYF. In DNA form, the CDR3 reads TGTGCCAGCAGCCTGGGCGGACGGACTCACACCTACGAGCAGTACTTC.

This clone was observed once. The chain carries TRBV6-1 and TRBJ1-1; D is unresolved. The germline V and J ends were trimmed by 2 bases and 6 bases, with 7 bases remaining between them. CDR1 and CDR2 from the germline V gene are MNHNS and SASEGT. The CDR3 covers 12 residues. The CDR3 coding sequence is TGTGCCAGCAGTGAATGGGCCTCTGAAGCTTTCTTT. Its protein is CASSEWASEAFF.

This chain uses TRBV4-1 with TRBJ2-2; 9 nucleotides match TRBD1. The CDR3 is 21 residues long. Trimming removed 4 bases from V and 5 bases from J; junction bases left unmatched: 23. The germline gives CDR1 MGHRA, CDR2 YSYEKL. DNA for the CDR3: TGCGCCAGCAGCCTTCCCAAACCGGGACAGGGACTAAGGCTATGGACCGGGGAGCTGTTTTTT. This codes for CASSLPKPGQGLRLWTGELFF.

The V call is TRBV13, the J call TRBJ2-1, with D maybe TRBD2 (5 bases). The V end was cut by 0 bases, the J end by 6 bases, with 9 bases between. Germline lookup yields CDR1 PRHDT and CDR2 FYEKMQ (reference sequence). CDR3 length: 14 residues. CDR3 loop: CASSLGERLNEQFF. The CDR3 coding sequence is TGTGCCAGCAGCTTAGGCGAGCGGCTCAATGAGCAGTTCTTC.

This rearrangement joins TRBV6-5 to TRBJ2-5; the match to TRBD2 covers 8 bases. CDR3 length: 16 residues. Trimming took 0 bases from V and 1 from J; bases not matched to a gene: 4. CDR1 is MNHEY and CDR2 is SVGAGI in the germline V gene. CDR3 region: CASSYSSSGFQETQYF. For the CDR3, the DNA is TGTGCCAGCAGTTACTCCTCTAGCGGGTTCCAAGAGACCCAGTACTTC.

The chain couples TRBV11-2 to TRBJ1-5; 8 bases line up with TRBD1. The germline V gene has CDR1 SGHAT and CDR2 FQNNGV. This CDR3 spans 15 amino acids. V gave up 3 bases and J gave up 5 bases; unmatched junction bases: 6. The CDR3 DNA reads TGTGCCAGCAGCTTCGCAGGGGGCTCTGATCAGCCCCAGCATTTT. It codes for CASSFAGGSDQPQHF.

The gene calls are TRBV6-8 and TRBJ2-7; D is ambiguous. Germline V lookup: CDR1 MNHGY, CDR2 SAAAGT. There are 13 residues in the CDR3. Trimming shortened V by 6 bases and J by 4 bases, and 13 bases separated the two germline ends. CDR3 loop: CASSPVYGYEQYF. For the CDR3, the DNA is TGTGCCAGCAGCCCTGTCTACGGGTACGAGCAGTACTTC.

CDR3 protein: CAISLTELNTEAFF. CDR3 coding DNA: TGTGCCATCAGTCTAACAGAACTGAACACTGAAGCTTTCTTT. V is TRBV10-3 and J is TRBJ1-1; D is unclear. CDR3 length: 14 amino acids. With 5 bases removed from V and 0 bases from J, the gap between germline ends came to 10 bases. Germline lookup yields CDR1 ENHRY and CDR2 SYGVKD.

The rearrangement joins TRBV27 to TRBJ2-3; 9 bases fit TRBD1. Germline values: CDR1 MNHEY, CDR2 SMNVEV (reference sequence). With V trimmed by 7 bases and J by 0 bases, 5 bases remained unmatched. The CDR3 is 15 residues long. In DNA, the CDR3 is TGTGCCAGCATCCCGGGACAGGGAAGCACAGATACGCAGTATTTT. Its protein is CASIPGQGSTDTQYF.

This clone was detected ten times or more. V and J are TRBV19 and TRBJ2-5, with unresolved D. The CDR3 consists of 13 residues. Germline loops: CDR1 LNHDA, CDR2 SQIVND (reference sequence). Trimming shortened V by 3 bases and J by 2 bases, and 7 bases separated the two germline ends. This chain's CDR3 is CASSIHSQETQYF. In DNA form, the CDR3 reads TGTGCCAGTAGTATCCACTCTCAAGAGACCCAGTACTTC.

This chain connects TRBV4-1 to TRBJ2-1, with TRBD2 matching 9 bases. CDR1 is MGHRA, CDR2 YSYEKL, per germline. The J segment lost 3 bases and the V segment lost 1 base, leaving 13 bases of the junction unmatched. This CDR3 comprises 19 residues. The CDR3 coding sequence is TGCGCCAGCAGCCAAGCTGGGTCTGCCGGGACTAGCCTCTACAATGAGCAGTTCTTC. Amino acids: CASSQAGSAGTSLYNEQFF.

V is TRBV19 and J is TRBJ2-3; D possibly corresponds to TRBD1 (6 bases). Trimming removed 4 bases at V and 2 bases at J, with 19 bases between. Looked up from germline, CDR1 is LNHDA and CDR2 is SQIVND (reference sequence). The CDR3 has 17 residues. Here the CDR3 reads CASSTSLTGALTDTQYF. The CDR3 DNA is TGTGCCAGTAGTACCTCTTTGACAGGCGCGCTCACAGATACGCAGTATTTT.

This sequence joins TRBV27 and TRBJ2-6, with 9 bases identical to TRBD2. With 6 bases clipped from V and 0 bases from J, the junction kept 3 bases outside the gene matches. The length of the CDR3 is 16 residues. Germline assignment: CDR1 MNHEY and CDR2 SMNVEV (reference sequence). CDR3 in amino acids: CASRNSGSSGANVLTF. The CDR3 DNA reads as TGTGCCAGCAGGAATAGCGGGAGCTCTGGGGCCAACGTCCTGACTTTC.

This clone was counted between two and nine times. The chain has TRBV10-3 and TRBJ1-1; 7 nucleotides align to TRBD1. The CDR3 runs to 14 residues. Germline V lookup: CDR1 ENHRY, CDR2 SYGVKD. V shed 5 bases and J 5 bases; nucleotides not matched to a gene: 8. This chain's CDR3 is CAISQQGLETEAFF. The CDR3 region has the DNA TGTGCCATCAGTCAACAGGGGTTAGAGACTGAAGCTTTCTTT.

This sequence joins TRBV10-2 and TRBJ1-1, with a tentative D call TRBD1 (5 bases). Deletions cut 0 bases from V and 4 bases from J, with 21 bases between. CDR1 is WSHSY, CDR2 SAAADI, per germline. The CDR3 is made up of 18 amino acids. The CDR3 DNA is TGCGCCAGCAGTGAGTCGATGCAGGGATTTATGTGGGGCACTGAAGCTTTCTTT. It codes for CASSESMQGFMWGTEAFF.

The chain is built from TRBV25-1 and TRBJ1-2; D not certain. This CDR3 is built from 17 residues. V was clipped by 3 bases and J by 5 bases, with 22 bases between them. Germline CDR1 and CDR2: MGHDK and SYGVNS. The CDR3 DNA sequence: TGTGCCAGCAGTGATTACCCCGAGCGCGGGGAAGGATATGGCTACACCTTC. Amino acid sequence: CASSDYPERGEGYGYTF.

V gene TRBV4-2 combines with J gene TRBJ2-5, with TRBD1 as a possible D gene (6 bases). Germline loops: CDR1 LGHNA, CDR2 YNFKEQ. Between the trimmed V and J ends, which lost 3 bases and 1 base, there was a span of 21 bases. This CDR3 comprises 18 residues. CDR3 residues: CASSHPKGGVSSQETQYF. The CDR3 DNA follows: TGTGCCAGCAGCCACCCTAAAGGGGGAGTGTCGTCCCAAGAGACCCAGTACTTC.

The chain couples TRBV7-9 to TRBJ2-7; 10 positions match TRBD1. CDR1 and CDR2 (germline): SEHNR, FQNEAQ (reference sequence). Trimming cost V 3 bases and J 6 bases; bases outside gene matches: 8. This CDR3 spans 15 amino acids. The CDR3 loop is CASSLTGTGVTEQYF. Here the CDR3 DNA reads TGTGCCAGCAGCTTGACCGGGACAGGGGTCACCGAGCAGTACTTC.

This sequence joins TRBV7-9 and TRBJ2-7, with a tentative D call TRBD1 (6 bases). V lost 8 bases and J lost 4, with 12 bases in between. The CDR3 totals 12 residues. Germline CDR1 is SEHNR and CDR2 is FQNEAQ (reference sequence). In DNA, the CDR3 is TGTGCCAGCGGACAGAAGAATTACGAGCAGTACTTC. This encodes CASGQKNYEQYF.

This chain links TRBV4-1 with TRBJ2-3, with TRBD1 matching 10 bases. CDR1 and CDR2 (germline): MGHRA, YSYEKL. This CDR3 spans 14 amino acids. Unmatched junction bases numbered 4, after V lost 4 bases and J lost 6 bases. As DNA, the CDR3 is TGCGCCAGCAGCCCGGGACAGGGGTTGGATACGCAGTATTTT. Translated, it gives CASSPGQGLDTQYF.

This rearrangement joins TRBV6-6 to TRBJ1-5; D gene ambiguous. The CDR3 has 13 residues. V was trimmed by 4 bases and J by 2 bases, leaving 6 bases between them. In germline, CDR1 is MNHNY, CDR2 SVGAGI (reference sequence). The CDR3 here is CASSLAGNQPQHF. The CDR3 coding sequence is TGTGCCAGCAGTTTAGCGGGCAATCAGCCCCAGCATTTT.

V gene TRBV15 combines with J gene TRBJ2-2, with 11 bases that match TRBD1. Germline-derived CDR1 and CDR2 are LNHNV and YYDKDF (reference sequence). The CDR3 runs to 19 residues. V lost 1 base to trimming and J lost 1 base; unmatched junction nucleotides: 8. CDR3: CATSRGGTGGYVNTGELFF. The DNA of the CDR3 is TGTGCCACCAGCAGAGGAGGGACAGGGGGGTATGTGAACACCGGGGAGCTGTTTTTT.

DNA of the CDR3: TGTGCCAGCAGCCTCTTCGGCGGGGGAGAAAAAGAGACCCAGTACTTC. Translating it yields CASSLFGGGEKETQYF. This chain joins TRBV5-4 and TRBJ2-5, with 7 bases identical to TRBD2. Trimming at V came to 4 bases and at J to 3 bases, leaving 12 bases not matched to a gene. The CDR3 totals 16 residues. Germline V gene data show CDR1 as SGHNT and CDR2 as YYREEE (reference sequence).

The chain couples TRBV7-9 to TRBJ2-1; TRBD2 matches at 8 bases. Germline lookup yields CDR1 SEHNR and CDR2 FQNEAQ (reference sequence). Unmatched junction bases numbered 10, after V lost 2 bases and J lost 7 bases. This CDR3 comprises 16 residues. In DNA, the CDR3 is TGTGCCAGCAGCTTAAGCGGGGGAGTCCCTGGGAATGAGCAGTTCTTC. Translated: CASSLSGGVPGNEQFF.

The chain recombines TRBV11-2 with TRBJ2-2, with 7 bases identical to TRBD1. The CDR3 is 15 amino acids. Germline V gene sequence: CDR1 SGHAT, CDR2 FQNNGV. V was clipped by 5 bases and J by 6 bases; unmatched bases: 9. The CDR3 spells CASSIGTVAAGELFF. CDR3 bases: TGTGCCAGCAGCATTGGGACAGTTGCAGCCGGGGAGCTGTTTTTT.

This chain connects TRBV5-1 to TRBJ1-1; the match to TRBD1 covers 8 bases. V was clipped by 4 bases and J by 5 bases; unmatched bases: 10. This CDR3 has 15 residues. CDR1 and CDR2 from the germline V gene are SGHRS and YFSETQ. The CDR3: CASSPSQGARTEAFF. CDR3 sequence (DNA): TGCGCCAGCAGCCCAAGTCAGGGGGCAAGGACTGAAGCTTTCTTT.